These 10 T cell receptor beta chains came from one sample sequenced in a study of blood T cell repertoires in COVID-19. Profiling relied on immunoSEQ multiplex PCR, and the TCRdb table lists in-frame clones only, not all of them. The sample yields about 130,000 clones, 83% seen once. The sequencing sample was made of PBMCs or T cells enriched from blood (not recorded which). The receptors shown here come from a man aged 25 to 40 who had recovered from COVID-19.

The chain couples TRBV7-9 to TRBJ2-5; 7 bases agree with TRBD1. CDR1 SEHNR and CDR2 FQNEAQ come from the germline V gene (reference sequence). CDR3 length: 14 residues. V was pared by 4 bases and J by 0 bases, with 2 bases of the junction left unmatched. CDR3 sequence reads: CASSSGQHQETQYF. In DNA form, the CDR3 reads TGTGCCAGCAGCTCGGGACAGCACCAAGAGACCCAGTACTTC.

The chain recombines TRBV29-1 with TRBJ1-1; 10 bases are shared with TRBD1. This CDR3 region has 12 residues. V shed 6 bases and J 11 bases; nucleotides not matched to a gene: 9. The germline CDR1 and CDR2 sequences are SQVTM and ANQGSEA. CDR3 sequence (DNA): TGCAGCGTCGAGACAGGGGGCGCAACGGCTTTCTTT. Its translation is CSVETGGATAFF.

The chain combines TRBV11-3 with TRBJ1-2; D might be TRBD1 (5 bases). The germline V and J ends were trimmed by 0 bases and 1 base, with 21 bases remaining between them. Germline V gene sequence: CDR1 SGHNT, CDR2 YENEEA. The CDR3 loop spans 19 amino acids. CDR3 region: CASSLEVIDRQFGNYGYTF. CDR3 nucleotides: TGTGCCAGCAGCTTAGAAGTTATTGACAGACAATTTGGTAACTATGGCTACACCTTC.

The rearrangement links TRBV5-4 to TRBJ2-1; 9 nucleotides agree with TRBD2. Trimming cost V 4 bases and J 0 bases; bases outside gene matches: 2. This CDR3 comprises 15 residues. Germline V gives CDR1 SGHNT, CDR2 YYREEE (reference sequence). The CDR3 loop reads CASSLSGSSYNEQFF. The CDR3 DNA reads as TGTGCCAGCAGCCTTAGCGGGAGCTCCTACAATGAGCAGTTCTTC.

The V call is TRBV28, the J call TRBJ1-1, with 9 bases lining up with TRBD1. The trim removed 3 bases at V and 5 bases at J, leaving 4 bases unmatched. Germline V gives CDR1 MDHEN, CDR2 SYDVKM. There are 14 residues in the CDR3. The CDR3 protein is CASSFRTGVTEAFF. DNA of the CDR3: TGTGCCAGCAGTTTTAGGACAGGGGTTACTGAAGCTTTCTTT. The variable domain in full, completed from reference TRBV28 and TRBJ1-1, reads DVKVTQSSRYLVKRTGEKVFLECVQDMDHENMFWYRQDPGLGLRLIYFSYDVKMKEKGDIPEGYSVSREKKERFSLILESASTNQTSMYLCASSFRTGVTEAFFGQGTRLTVV.

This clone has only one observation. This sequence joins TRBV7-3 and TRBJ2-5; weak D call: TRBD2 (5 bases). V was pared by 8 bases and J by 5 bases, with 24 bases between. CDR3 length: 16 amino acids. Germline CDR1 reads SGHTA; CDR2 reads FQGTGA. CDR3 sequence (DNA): TGTGCCAGCTCGAAAGAGGGTGCAGGCCATTGGGAGACCCAGTACTTC. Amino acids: CASSKEGAGHWETQYF.

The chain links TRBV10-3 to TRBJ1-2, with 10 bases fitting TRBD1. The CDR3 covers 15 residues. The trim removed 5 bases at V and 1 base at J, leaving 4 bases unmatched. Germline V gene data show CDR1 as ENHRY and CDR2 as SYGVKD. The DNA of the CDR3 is TGTGCCATCAGTTCCGGGACAGGGGTTAACTATGGCTACACCTTC. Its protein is CAISSGTGVNYGYTF.

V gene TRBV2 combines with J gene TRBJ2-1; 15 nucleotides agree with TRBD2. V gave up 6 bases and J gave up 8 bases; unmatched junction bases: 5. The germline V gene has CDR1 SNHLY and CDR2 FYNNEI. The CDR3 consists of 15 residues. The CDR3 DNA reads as TGTGCCAGCAGGCCCGGACTAGCGGGAGGGGATGAGCAGTTCTTC. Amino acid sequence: CASRPGLAGGDEQFF.

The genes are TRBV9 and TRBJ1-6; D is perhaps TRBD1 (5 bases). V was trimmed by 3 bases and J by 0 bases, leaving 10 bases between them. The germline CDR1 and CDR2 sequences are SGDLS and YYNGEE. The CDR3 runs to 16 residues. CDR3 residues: CASSAGLSSYNSPLHF. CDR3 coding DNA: TGTGCCAGCAGCGCAGGGCTAAGCTCCTATAATTCACCCCTCCACTTT.

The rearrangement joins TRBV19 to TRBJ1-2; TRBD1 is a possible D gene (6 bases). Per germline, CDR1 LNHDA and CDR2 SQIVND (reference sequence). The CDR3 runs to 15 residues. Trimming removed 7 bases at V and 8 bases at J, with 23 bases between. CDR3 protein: CASKEGGRGLEGYTF. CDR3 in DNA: TGTGCCAGTAAGGAAGGGGGTAGAGGGCTGGAGGGCTACACCTTC.